This entry features one T cell receptor beta chain sequence. Its antigen remains undetermined. The record has no base qualities; no much larger clone is one base away. One collaborating source in Seattle enrolled patients during active infection and followed them longitudinally through the course of disease. Whole blood was collected in K2EDTA tubes by collaborating institutions according to the institutions' own protocols. For TCRbeta analysis, collaborator samples were shipped as frozen whole blood, as isolated PBMCs, or as DNA extracted from either sample type. The immunoSEQ Assay, a bias-controlled multiplex PCR, was used to amplify TCRbeta CDR3 regions from genomic DNA. In the paper's pipeline: Within the assay, amplification of reference gene primers was used to estimate how many nucleated cells each sample contained. Sequence reads were collapsed and filtered to measure the absolute abundance of every unique TCRbeta CDR3 rearrangement. Productive Simpson clonality was computed per sample as the square root of Simpson's diversity index over productive rearrangements. TCRdb mirrors the immuneACCESS table, restricted to in-frame sequences. Some clones are absent from its copies; in checked studies, under half trace to an unresolved V gene, and the reason for the others is unknown. V and J calls and clone size are those listed in that table; D and trimming were worked out from the DNA. The sample table holds a few hundred thousand clones, of which about 90% were seen once. Less than 3.5% of the sample belongs to the ten largest clones.

These data belong to a study of blood T cell repertoires in COVID-19 (dated by TCRdb to the early 2020s). For context, the study as a whole: Samples from collaborators originated in the United States, Italy and Spain and spanned both the acute and convalescent phases of COVID-19. The prospective study material was composed of cDNA or gDNA derived from T cells, B-cell-depleted T cells, or PBMCs. The dataset comprised deeply sampled blood TCRbeta repertoires from subjects exposed to, actively infected with, or recovered from COVID-19. The repertoires were released in a freely available public database meant as a resource for research on the immune response to SARS-CoV-2. Samples came from the ongoing ImmuneRACE study (first 160 participants) plus 1,254 subjects from 6 global collaborators. Sample metadata almost always included a de-identified subject ID, COVID-19 status, age in years and sex. Where HLA class I and class II types were available, the types were taken from metadata supplied by the sample provider, not from assay-based typing. The research as a whole found: How much clinical and demographic metadata was included differed by source and by participant, and the metadata was provided uncurated.

The TCR originated in a woman between 25 and 40 years old with COVID-19, enrolled during active disease. The sequenced material came from peripheral blood.

The CDR3: CASSQDLRQVSSYNSPLHF. Read as DNA, the sequence is TGTGCCAGCAGCCAAGATCTCCGACAGGTTAGCTCCTATAATTCACCCCTCCACTTT. Rearrangement joined TRBV4-2 to TRBJ1-6; a tentative D call is TRBD1 (6 bases match). A distance of 15 bases separates the germline ends of V and J, which lose 0 bases and 0 bases respectively. From the cysteine through the phenylalanine, the CDR3 covers 19 amino acids. Only CDR3 DNA is held: 57 bases, read in frame from base 1. The germline V gene encodes CDR1 LGHNA and CDR2 YNFKEQ.